Listed below are T cell receptor beta chains from one sample, sequenced in a study of OX40 agonist ivuxolimab in advanced cancers. Here immunoSEQ multiplex PCR was the method, and the copy in TCRdb shows in-frame clones only, minus some. The data show tens of thousands of clones, under 90% seen once. The sample here was CD4+ or CD8+ T cells sorted from blood, taken in a trial of the OX40 agonist ivuxolimab. The receptors were gathered from an adult with an advanced solid tumor such as melanoma, head and neck, liver or kidney cancer. The CDR3 runs from the conserved cysteine through the conserved F or W. A D gene is named only where the DNA matches it firmly. Size is stated for part of the rows, as once, few or many counts, or as a class when the clone is expanded.

>TRBV28|-|-|TRBJ1-1
CASTAGHTEAFF
TGTGCCAGCACCGCGGGCCACACTGAAGCTTTCTTT
>TRBV5-6|-|TRBD2|TRBJ2-7
CASTISGTSGIYEQYF
TGTGCCAGCACCATCTCCGGGACTAGCGGAATCTACGAGCAGTACTTC
>TRBV10-3|-|-|TRBJ2-7
CAISPGSYEQYF
TGTGCCATCAGTCCTGGCTCCTACGAGCAGTACTTC
>TRBV9|-|TRBD1|TRBJ2-5
CASSVPRDREETQYF
TGTGCCAGCAGCGTACCCCGGGACAGGGAGGAGACCCAGTACTTC
>TRBV19|-|TRBD1|TRBJ2-7
CASSRSTGGYEQYF
TGTGCCAGTAGTAGGTCGACAGGGGGCTACGAGCAGTACTTC
>TRBV28|-|TRBD2|TRBJ2-3
CASSLLAGGTDTQYF
TGTGCCAGCAGTTTACTGGCGGGGGGCACAGATACGCAGTATTTT
>TRBV28|-|-|TRBJ1-2
CASSTGISGYTF
TGTGCCAGCAGTACAGGGATCTCTGGCTACACCTTC
>TRBV9|-|-|TRBJ2-1
CASSVSSVTGEAEQFF
TGTGCCAGCAGCGTCTCCTCCGTCACAGGGGAGGCTGAGCAGTTCTTC
>TRBV7-2|-|TRBD2|TRBJ2-7
CASSLTLAAYEQYF
TGTGCCAGCAGCTTAACCCTAGCGGCCTACGAGCAGTACTTC
>TRBV27|-|-|TRBJ2-1
CASSWTSLSSYNEQFF
TGTGCCAGCAGCTGGACGAGTCTCTCTTCCTACAATGAGCAGTTCTTC
>TRBV7-8|-|TRBD1|TRBJ1-4
CASSPRQGINEKLFF
TGTGCCAGCAGCCCTCGACAGGGGATAAATGAAAAACTGTTTTTT
>TRBV5-1|few|-|TRBJ2-5
CASSLGQGGETQYF
TGCGCCAGCAGTCTCGGACAGGGAGGGGAGACCCAGTACTTC
>TRBV7-9|once|-|TRBJ1-2
CASSLYLGGQSYGYTF
TGTGCCAGCAGCTTATATCTGGGCGGACAGTCCTATGGCTACACCTTC
>TRBV7-2|-|TRBD2|TRBJ2-1
CASSFRAGGYNEQFF
TGTGCCAGCAGCTTCAGGGCGGGGGGATACAATGAGCAGTTCTTC
>TRBV7-2|few|-|TRBJ1-4
CASSPQGNEKLFF
TGTGCCAGCAGCCCCCAGGGTAATGAAAAACTGTTTTTT
>TRBV7-8|-|-|TRBJ1-2
CASSLGGTDGYTF
TGTGCCAGCAGCCTGGGGGGTACAGACGGCTACACCTTC
>TRBV11-3|-|-|TRBJ1-1
CASSSSGGTEAFF
TGTGCCAGCAGCTCGTCCGGCGGGACAGAAGCTTTCTTT
>TRBV30|once|-|TRBJ1-2
CAWRRGSYGYTF
TGTGCCTGGAGGAGGGGGAGCTATGGCTACACCTTC
>TRBV7-7|once|TRBD2|TRBJ2-2
CASSLLPGGPSTGELFF
TGTGCCAGCAGCTTATTGCCGGGAGGGCCGAGCACCGGGGAGCTGTTTTTT
>TRBV25-1|once|-|TRBJ1-4
CASKDRANEKLFF
TGTGCCAGCAAGGACAGAGCTAATGAAAAACTGTTTTTT
>TRBV5-1|-|-|TRBJ2-3
CASSLGQDTDTQYF
TGCGCCAGCAGCTTGGGACAGGACACAGATACGCAGTATTTT
>TRBV2|-|TRBD2|TRBJ2-2
CASTLTSGRLNTGELFF
TGTGCCAGCACGCTGACTAGCGGGCGCCTTAACACCGGGGAGCTGTTTTTT
>TRBV7-2|-|-|TRBJ1-1
CASSFQGRGEAFF
TGTGCCAGCAGCTTCCAAGGTAGGGGTGAAGCTTTCTTT
>TRBV4-3|-|-|TRBJ2-7
CASSQEFGTLSSYEQYF
TGCGCCAGCAGCCAAGAATTCGGGACTTTGAGCTCCTACGAGCAGTACTTC